A selection of T cell receptor beta chains follows, all from one sample in a study of cytomegalovirus exposure and HLA in healthy donors. Profiling relied on immunoSEQ multiplex PCR, and the TCRdb table lists in-frame clones only, not all of them. The data contain roughly 160,000 clones, 75% to 80% of them seen just once; the ten biggest clones take up 11% to 15%. The sequencing sample was made of PBMCs. Every receptor here comes from a man in his forties or fifties in good health and CMV-seropositive. Each CDR3 is given with its conserved first and last residue. Fields, in order: V gene, clone size, D gene, J gene, CDR3 DNA, CDR3 protein. The D gene is left open where the match is weak. Only part of the rows carry a size: once, few, many, or a class if the clone is expanded.

V: TRBV4-1
size: -
D: -
J: TRBJ1-4
DNA: TGCGCCAGCAGCCATCAGGCCGCTGAAAAACTGTTTTTT
CDR3: CASSHQAAEKLFF

V: TRBV7-2
size: -
D: TRBD1
J: TRBJ1-6
DNA: TGTGCCAGCAGCCAACAGGGGGAGACTAATTCACCCCTCCACTTT
CDR3: CASSQQGETNSPLHF

V: TRBV2
size: once
D: -
J: TRBJ2-2
DNA: TGTGCCGCGAGGGGACCAGGGACAAGAGGCGGGGAGCTGTTTTTT
CDR3: CAARGPGTRGGELFF

V: TRBV2
size: many
D: -
J: TRBJ1-1
DNA: TGTGCCAGCACGACAGGAGAGGGGACTGAAGCTTTCTTT
CDR3: CASTTGEGTEAFF

V: TRBV6-6
size: -
D: -
J: TRBJ1-2
DNA: TGTGCCAGCAGTTCGGAGGGGAACTATGGCTACACCTTC
CDR3: CASSSEGNYGYTF

V: TRBV19
size: -
D: TRBD2
J: TRBJ2-7
DNA: TGTGCCACAGGCCTAGCGGGTGGCTACGAGCAGTACTTC
CDR3: CATGLAGGYEQYF

V: TRBV29-1
size: -
D: -
J: TRBJ1-2
DNA: TGCAGCGTTGGGGAGGTGCCGGGAGGCTACACCTTC
CDR3: CSVGEVPGGYTF

V: TRBV2
size: -
D: -
J: TRBJ2-1
DNA: TGTGCCAGCACGGTAGGGAGCTCCTACAATGAGCAGTTCTTC
CDR3: CASTVGSSYNEQFF

V: TRBV4-1
size: once
D: -
J: TRBJ1-1
DNA: TGCGCCAGCAGCCCGATCAGGGGCCGAAACACTGAAGCTTTCTTT
CDR3: CASSPIRGRNTEAFF

V: TRBV19
size: -
D: TRBD1
J: TRBJ2-5
DNA: TGTGCCAGTAGTTCTACAGGGGTGGAGACCCAGTACTTC
CDR3: CASSSTGVETQYF

V: TRBV7-6
size: -
D: -
J: TRBJ2-2
DNA: TGTGCCAGCAGCGTGGACAGAACCACCGGGGAGCTGTTTTTT
CDR3: CASSVDRTTGELFF

V: TRBV6-5
size: few
D: -
J: TRBJ1-1
DNA: TGTGCCAGCAGAGGACAAATTGGCACTGAAGCTTTCTTT
CDR3: CASRGQIGTEAFF

V: TRBV2
size: -
D: -
J: TRBJ2-5
DNA: TGTGCCAGCAGTGAATTTTCGGGGGAGACCCAGTACTTC
CDR3: CASSEFSGETQYF

V: TRBV19
size: -
D: -
J: TRBJ2-1
DNA: TGTGCCAGTAGTATTTTGCAGGGATCCTACAATGAGCAGTTCTTC
CDR3: CASSILQGSYNEQFF

V: TRBV7-8
size: -
D: -
J: TRBJ1-5
DNA: TGTGCCAGCAGCTTCCCAGGGCCTCAGCCCCAGCATTTT
CDR3: CASSFPGPQPQHF

V: TRBV29-1
size: -
D: TRBD1
J: TRBJ1-2
DNA: TGCAGCGTTGAATCGGGACAGGGGACAGGGGGCTACACCTTC
CDR3: CSVESGQGTGGYTF

V: TRBV7-9
size: -
D: TRBD2
J: TRBJ2-3
DNA: TGTGCCAGCAGCACCGTATCGGGGGGGTTTGGGGCAGATACGCAGTATTTT
CDR3: CASSTVSGGFGADTQYF

V: TRBV10-1
size: -
D: -
J: TRBJ1-4
DNA: TGCGCCAGCCCCCGGCCTCCCCGAGGGAAGGAAAAACTGTTTTTT
CDR3: CASPRPPRGKEKLFF

V: TRBV10-3
size: few
D: TRBD2
J: TRBJ2-1
DNA: TGTGCCATCAAAAGCGGGGGCTCCTACAATGAGCAGTTCTTC
CDR3: CAIKSGGSYNEQFF

V: TRBV19
size: -
D: -
J: TRBJ1-2
DNA: TGTGCCAGTAGTGTGCAACATCCAGCCGGGACTAACTATGGCTACACCTTC
CDR3: CASSVQHPAGTNYGYTF

V: TRBV29-1
size: -
D: -
J: TRBJ2-5
DNA: TGCAGCGTTGAAGGAGGCGCAACCGAGACCCAGTACTTC
CDR3: CSVEGGATETQYF

V: TRBV28
size: -
D: -
J: TRBJ2-2
DNA: TGTGCCAGCAACTTTTACGGGGTAGGCGCCGGGGAGCTGTTTTTT
CDR3: CASNFYGVGAGELFF

V: TRBV27
size: once
D: -
J: TRBJ2-5
DNA: TGTGCCAGCAGGTGGGGGTGGGCGGGACAAGAGACCCAGTACTTC
CDR3: CASRWGWAGQETQYF

V: TRBV10-3
size: -
D: TRBD1
J: TRBJ1-5
DNA: TGTGCCATCAGTGAAGGGGACAGCGATCAGCCCCAGCATTTT
CDR3: CAISEGDSDQPQHF

V: TRBV5-1
size: -
D: TRBD1
J: TRBJ1-2
DNA: TGCGCCAGCAGCCCCACCTTCAGGGGGAGCTATGGCTACACCTTC
CDR3: CASSPTFRGSYGYTF

V: TRBV14
size: -
D: -
J: TRBJ1-2
DNA: TGTGCCAGCAGCCACTTCGGGAGCTACACCTTC
CDR3: CASSHFGSYTF

V: TRBV28
size: -
D: TRBD1
J: TRBJ2-7
DNA: TGTGCCAGCACTTCCGGGACAGTACCTAAAGAGCAGTACTTC
CDR3: CASTSGTVPKEQYF

V: TRBV6-5
size: -
D: -
J: TRBJ2-7
DNA: TGTGCCAGCAGTTACTCACTCAACTACGAGCAGTACTTC
CDR3: CASSYSLNYEQYF

V: TRBV7-2
size: -
D: -
J: TRBJ2-7
DNA: TGTGCCAGCAGCCCGCCAGGGTCCTACGAGCAGTACTTC
CDR3: CASSPPGSYEQYF

V: TRBV28
size: -
D: -
J: TRBJ1-6
DNA: TGTGCCAGCAGTCCCTACACGGGGTTTCGCTCACCCCTCCACTTT
CDR3: CASSPYTGFRSPLHF

V: TRBV9
size: -
D: -
J: TRBJ2-1
DNA: TGTGCCAGCAGCGTAGCTTTAGAATATGAGCAGTTCTTC
CDR3: CASSVALEYEQFF

V: TRBV7-2
size: -
D: -
J: TRBJ1-5
DNA: TGTGCCAGCAGCTTAACCTCGCGAGGGCCCCAGCATTTT
CDR3: CASSLTSRGPQHF

V: TRBV7-9
size: -
D: -
J: TRBJ1-1
DNA: TGTGCCAGCAGCTTCCAGGGGACTGAAGCTTTCTTT
CDR3: CASSFQGTEAFF

V: TRBV28
size: -
D: -
J: TRBJ1-2
DNA: TGTGCCAGCAGTTCCCCTTACCTGGGGAGTCCGAATGGCTACACCTTC
CDR3: CASSSPYLGSPNGYTF

V: TRBV5-4
size: few
D: -
J: TRBJ1-2
DNA: TGTGCCAGCAGCTTGTTGGGGCAAGGGAAGGGCTACACCTTC
CDR3: CASSLLGQGKGYTF

V: TRBV4-3
size: -
D: -
J: TRBJ1-2
DNA: TGCGCCAGCAGCCAAGGACACTCAGCTAACTATGGCTACACCTTC
CDR3: CASSQGHSANYGYTF

V: TRBV27
size: -
D: -
J: TRBJ1-3
DNA: TGTGCCAGCAGTTTATCAGGGGGAGGAAACACCATATATTTT
CDR3: CASSLSGGGNTIYF

V: TRBV4-2
size: -
D: TRBD1
J: TRBJ2-3
DNA: TGTGCCAGCAGCCTCCCCGACAGGGGATACACAGATACGCAGTATTTT
CDR3: CASSLPDRGYTDTQYF

V: TRBV7-8
size: -
D: -
J: TRBJ1-1
DNA: TGTGCCAGCAGCTTTCTTCCAGCCGAGGGCACTGAAGCTTTCTTT
CDR3: CASSFLPAEGTEAFF

V: TRBV19
size: few
D: -
J: TRBJ1-2
DNA: TGTGCCAGTAGTGACCAGCAGGGTTATGGCTACACCTTC
CDR3: CASSDQQGYGYTF

V: TRBV10-3
size: -
D: TRBD1
J: TRBJ1-2
DNA: TGTGCCATCCTTGGACAGGGGGCTTCAGGTGGCTACACCTTC
CDR3: CAILGQGASGGYTF

V: TRBV6-1
size: -
D: TRBD2
J: TRBJ2-7
DNA: TGTGCCAGCATGAACCAGCGGGGGGCCTACGAGCAGTACTTC
CDR3: CASMNQRGAYEQYF

V: TRBV5-1
size: -
D: -
J: TRBJ2-5
DNA: TGCGCCAGCAGCGTAGCAACCCAAGAGACCCAGTACTTC
CDR3: CASSVATQETQYF

V: TRBV7-7
size: -
D: TRBD2
J: TRBJ2-5
DNA: TGTGCCAGCAGCTTATCCCCGGGGGGGGAGACCCAGTACTTC
CDR3: CASSLSPGGETQYF

V: TRBV14
size: -
D: -
J: TRBJ1-6
DNA: TGTGCCAGCAGCCAATCCAGGGGTAGCTCACCCCTCCACTTT
CDR3: CASSQSRGSSPLHF

V: TRBV19
size: -
D: -
J: TRBJ2-2
DNA: TGTGCCAGTAGTAGTCCTGGCCGCACCGGGGAGCTGTTTTTT
CDR3: CASSSPGRTGELFF

V: TRBV7-3
size: -
D: -
J: TRBJ1-4
DNA: TGTGCCAGCAGCTTAAGGGCAGGTGATAATGAAAAACTGTTTTTT
CDR3: CASSLRAGDNEKLFF

V: TRBV5-1
size: few
D: -
J: TRBJ1-1
DNA: TGCGCCAGCAGACTTGTAGCTGAAGCTTTCTTT
CDR3: CASRLVAEAFF

V: TRBV28
size: -
D: -
J: TRBJ2-5
DNA: TGTGCCAGCAGTTTTGAGGGGACCCAGTACTTC
CDR3: CASSFEGTQYF

V: TRBV15
size: once
D: -
J: TRBJ1-4
DNA: TGTGCCACCAGCGACTCCAGTGGTTTGAGAGAAAAACTGTTTTTT
CDR3: CATSDSSGLREKLFF

V: TRBV10-3
size: once
D: -
J: TRBJ1-2
DNA: TGTGCCATCAAGGCAGGGAAGGGCTACACCTTC
CDR3: CAIKAGKGYTF

V: TRBV7-6
size: -
D: -
J: TRBJ2-7
DNA: TGTGCCAGCAGCTTAGAGTTCGGACTCTACGAGCAGTACTTC
CDR3: CASSLEFGLYEQYF

V: TRBV5-1
size: -
D: -
J: TRBJ2-3
DNA: TGCGCCAGCAGCTCCTCCTTAGGGGCTAGCACAGATACGCAGTATTTT
CDR3: CASSSSLGASTDTQYF

V: TRBV7-2
size: -
D: TRBD1
J: TRBJ2-2
DNA: TGTGCCAGCAGCTTATTATTAGGACAGGGGTCCGGGGAGCTGTTTTTT
CDR3: CASSLLLGQGSGELFF

V: TRBV5-6
size: -
D: TRBD2
J: TRBJ2-3
DNA: TGTGCCAGCAGCTGGGGGACTAGCCTATCTGATACGCAGTATTTT
CDR3: CASSWGTSLSDTQYF

V: TRBV19
size: once
D: -
J: TRBJ2-2
DNA: TGTGCCAGTAGTGAGGGGGGGCCCTACACCGGGGAGCTGTTTTTT
CDR3: CASSEGGPYTGELFF

V: TRBV7-9
size: -
D: TRBD1
J: TRBJ2-1
DNA: TGTGCCAGCAGACAGGGGGCCTACAATGAGCAGTTCTTC
CDR3: CASRQGAYNEQFF

V: TRBV7-9
size: -
D: TRBD2
J: TRBJ2-1
DNA: TGTGCCAGCAGCTTATTAGCTACTAGCGGGTCGTACAATGAGCAGTTCTTC
CDR3: CASSLLATSGSYNEQFF

V: TRBV2
size: -
D: -
J: TRBJ2-1
DNA: TGTGCCAGCAGTGAAGGTTTTGGCCAGACGGGTGTCAATGAGCAGTTCTTC
CDR3: CASSEGFGQTGVNEQFF

V: TRBV2
size: -
D: -
J: TRBJ2-1
DNA: TGTGCCAGCAGTGAAGCCAGGGCCTACAATGAGCAGTTCTTC
CDR3: CASSEARAYNEQFF